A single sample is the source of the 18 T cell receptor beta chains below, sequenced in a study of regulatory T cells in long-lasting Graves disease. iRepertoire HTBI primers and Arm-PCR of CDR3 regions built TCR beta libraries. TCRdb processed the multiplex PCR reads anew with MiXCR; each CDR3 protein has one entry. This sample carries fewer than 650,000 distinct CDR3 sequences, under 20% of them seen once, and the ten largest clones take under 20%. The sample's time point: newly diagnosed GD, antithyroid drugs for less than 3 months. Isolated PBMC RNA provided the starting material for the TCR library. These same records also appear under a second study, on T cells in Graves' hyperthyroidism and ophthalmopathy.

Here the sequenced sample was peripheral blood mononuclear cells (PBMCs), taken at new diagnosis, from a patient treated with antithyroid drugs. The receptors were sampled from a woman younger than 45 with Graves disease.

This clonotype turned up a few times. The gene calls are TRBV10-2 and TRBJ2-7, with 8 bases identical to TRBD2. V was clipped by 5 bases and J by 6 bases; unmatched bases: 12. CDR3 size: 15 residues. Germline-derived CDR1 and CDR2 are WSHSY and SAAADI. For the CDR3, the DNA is TGCGCCAGCAGTATATCTCCCGGGACTAGTTCCGAGCAGTACTTC. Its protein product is CASSISPGTSSEQYF.

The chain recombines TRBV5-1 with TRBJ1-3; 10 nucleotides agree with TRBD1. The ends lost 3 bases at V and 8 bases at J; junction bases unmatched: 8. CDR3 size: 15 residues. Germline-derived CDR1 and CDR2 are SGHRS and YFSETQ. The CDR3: CASSSDRGPPDTIYF. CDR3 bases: TGCGCCAGCAGCTCCGACAGGGGGCCGCCGGACACCATATATTTT.

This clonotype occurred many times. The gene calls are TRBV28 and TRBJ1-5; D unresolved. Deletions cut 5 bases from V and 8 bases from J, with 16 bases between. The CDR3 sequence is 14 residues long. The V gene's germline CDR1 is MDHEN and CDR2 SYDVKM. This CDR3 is CASSGPGPPEPQHF. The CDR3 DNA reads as TGTGCCAGCAGTGGGCCCGGGCCTCCGGAGCCCCAGCATTTT.

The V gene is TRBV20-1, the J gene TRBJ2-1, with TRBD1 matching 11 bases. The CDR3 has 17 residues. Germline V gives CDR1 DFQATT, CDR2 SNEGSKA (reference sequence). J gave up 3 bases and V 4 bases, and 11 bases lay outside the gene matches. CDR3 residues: CSATTPPGQGDYNEQFF. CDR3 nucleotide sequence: TGCAGTGCTACAACGCCGCCGGGACAGGGGGACTACAATGAGCAGTTCTTC.

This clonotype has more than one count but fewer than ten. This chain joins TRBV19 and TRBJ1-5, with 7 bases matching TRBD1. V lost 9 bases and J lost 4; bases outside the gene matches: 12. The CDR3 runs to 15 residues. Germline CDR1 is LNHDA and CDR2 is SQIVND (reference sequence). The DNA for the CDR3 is TGTGCCAGCACAAGATCGATACAGGGGAATCAGCCCCAGCATTTT. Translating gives CASTRSIQGNQPQHF.

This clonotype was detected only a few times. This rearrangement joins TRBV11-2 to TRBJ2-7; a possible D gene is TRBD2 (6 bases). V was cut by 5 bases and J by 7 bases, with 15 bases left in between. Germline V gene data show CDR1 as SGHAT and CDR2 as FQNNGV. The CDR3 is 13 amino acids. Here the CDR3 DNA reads TGTGCCAGCAGCATGCCCGGGGGTAGTGAGCAGTACTTC. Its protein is CASSMPGGSEQYF.

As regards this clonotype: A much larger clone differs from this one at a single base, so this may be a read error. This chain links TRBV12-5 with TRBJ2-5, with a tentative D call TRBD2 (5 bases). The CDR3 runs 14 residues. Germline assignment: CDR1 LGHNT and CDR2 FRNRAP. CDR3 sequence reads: CASGLGTSWETRYF. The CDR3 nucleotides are TGTGCTAGTGGTTTAGGAACGAGTTGGGAGACCCGGTACTTC.

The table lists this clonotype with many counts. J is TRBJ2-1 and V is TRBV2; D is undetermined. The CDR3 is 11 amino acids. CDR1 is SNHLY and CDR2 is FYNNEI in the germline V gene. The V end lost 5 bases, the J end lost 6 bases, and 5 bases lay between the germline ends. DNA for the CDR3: TGTGCCAGCAGTACCATCAATGAGCAGTTCTTC. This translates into CASSTINEQFF.

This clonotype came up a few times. This chain's CDR3 is CSAQSLGESSYEQYF. In DNA, the CDR3 is TGCAGTGCGCAGTCCCTAGGGGAAAGCTCCTACGAGCAGTACTTC. The chain employs TRBV20-1 and TRBJ2-7; TRBD1 might be the D (5 bases). Germline lookup yields CDR1 DFQATT and CDR2 SNEGSKA (reference sequence). V gave up 6 bases and J gave up 0 bases, with 18 bases separating them. CDR3 length: 15 amino acids.

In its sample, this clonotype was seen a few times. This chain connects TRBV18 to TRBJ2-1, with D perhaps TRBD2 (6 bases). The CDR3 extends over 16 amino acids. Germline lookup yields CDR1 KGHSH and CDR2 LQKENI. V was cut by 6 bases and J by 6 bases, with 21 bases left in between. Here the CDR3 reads CASSGLVGRGVNEQFF. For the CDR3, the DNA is TGTGCCAGCTCCGGCCTTGTCGGGAGAGGGGTCAATGAGCAGTTCTTC.

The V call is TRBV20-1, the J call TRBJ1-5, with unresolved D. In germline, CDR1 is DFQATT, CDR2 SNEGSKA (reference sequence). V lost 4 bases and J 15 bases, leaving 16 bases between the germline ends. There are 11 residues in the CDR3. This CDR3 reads CSATDFPARHF. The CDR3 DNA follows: TGCAGTGCTACTGACTTTCCGGCCCGGCATTTT.

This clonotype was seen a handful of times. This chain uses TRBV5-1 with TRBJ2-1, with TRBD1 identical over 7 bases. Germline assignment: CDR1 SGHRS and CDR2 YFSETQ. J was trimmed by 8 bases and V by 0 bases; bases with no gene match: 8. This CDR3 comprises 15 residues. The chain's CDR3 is CASSLARQGRDEQFF. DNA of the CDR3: TGCGCCAGCAGCTTGGCGAGACAGGGTAGAGATGAGCAGTTCTTC.

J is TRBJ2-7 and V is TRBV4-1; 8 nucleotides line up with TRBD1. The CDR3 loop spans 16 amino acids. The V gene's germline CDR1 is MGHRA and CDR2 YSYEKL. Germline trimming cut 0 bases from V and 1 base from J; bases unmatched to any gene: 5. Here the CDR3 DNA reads TGCGCCAGCAGCCAAGAGACGGGACAGGCATCCTACGAGCAGTACTTC. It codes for CASSQETGQASYEQYF.

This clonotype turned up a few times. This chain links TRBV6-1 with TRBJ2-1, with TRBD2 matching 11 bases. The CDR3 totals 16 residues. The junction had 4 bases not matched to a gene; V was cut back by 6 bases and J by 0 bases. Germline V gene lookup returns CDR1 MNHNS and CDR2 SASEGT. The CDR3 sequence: CASRPGLADSYNEQFF. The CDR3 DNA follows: TGTGCCAGCAGGCCGGGACTAGCGGACTCCTACAATGAGCAGTTCTTC.

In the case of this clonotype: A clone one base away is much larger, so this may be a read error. The CDR3 region is CAISEHRDNEQFF. The CDR3 DNA follows: TGTGCCATCAGTGAGCACAGGGACAATGAGCAGTTCTTC. V usage is TRBV10-3 and J usage is TRBJ2-1; D may be TRBD1 (6 bases). The germline gives CDR1 ENHRY, CDR2 SYGVKD. The CDR3 totals 13 residues. The V gene lost 2 bases and the J gene lost 5 bases, with 7 bases spanning the gap.

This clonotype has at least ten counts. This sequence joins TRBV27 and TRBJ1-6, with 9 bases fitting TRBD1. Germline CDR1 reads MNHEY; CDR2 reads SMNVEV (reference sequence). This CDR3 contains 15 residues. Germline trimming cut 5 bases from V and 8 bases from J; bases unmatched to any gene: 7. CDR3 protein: CASSGIGTGHSPLHF. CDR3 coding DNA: TGTGCCAGCAGTGGTATCGGGACAGGGCATTCACCCCTCCACTTT.

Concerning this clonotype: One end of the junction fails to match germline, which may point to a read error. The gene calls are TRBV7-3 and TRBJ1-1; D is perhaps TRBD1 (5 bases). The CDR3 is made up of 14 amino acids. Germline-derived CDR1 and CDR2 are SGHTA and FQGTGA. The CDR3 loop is CTSSLGRQIPEAFF. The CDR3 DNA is TGTACCAGCAGCTTAGGGAGACAGATTCCTGAAGCTTTCTTT.

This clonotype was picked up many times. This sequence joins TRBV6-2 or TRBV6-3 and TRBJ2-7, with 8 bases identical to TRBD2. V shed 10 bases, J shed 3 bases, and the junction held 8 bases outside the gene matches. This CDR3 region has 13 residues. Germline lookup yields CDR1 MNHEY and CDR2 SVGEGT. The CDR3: CAIRESGSYEQYF. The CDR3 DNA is TGTGCCATCCGAGAGAGCGGGAGCTACGAGCAGTACTTC.